Sequencing of this T cell receptor beta chain was carried out in a study of T cell responses to AZD1222 COVID-19 vaccine. Points from the study as a whole: Spike-specific TCR breadth rose after two AZD1222 doses, and depth rose as well. Spike-wide vaccine-associated CD4 TCRs dominated at 160-218 and 743-854. Repertoires were obtained only post-peak T cell response.

Notes on this clone: Its antigen remains unidentified.

Repertoires were generated with immunoSEQ multiplex PCR, while TCRdb's copy carries only in-frame clones and drops some. The sample comprises 95,000 to 100,000 clones, around 83% of which are singletons, and about 1.5% rests with the top ten. Germline values: CDR1 SGHTS, CDR2 YDEGEE. With 0 bases removed from V and 11 bases from J, the gap between germline ends came to 6 bases. This CDR3 is built from 11 residues. This clonotype was obtained from an adult in good health. The J gene is TRBJ2-1, the V gene TRBV5-8; tentative D call: TRBD2 (5 bases). Here the sequenced sample was peripheral blood, taken on day 0 of AZD1222 vaccination. This CDR3 reads CASSLGGQQFF. CDR3 DNA: TGTGCCAGCAGCTTGGGAGGGCAGCAGTTCTTC. Full variable domain (remainder filled in from reference TRBV5-8 and TRBJ2-1): EAGVTQSPTHLIKTRGQQATLRCSPISGHTSVYWYQQALGLGLQFLLWYDEGEERNRGNFPPRFSGRQFPNYSSELNVNALELEDSALYLCASSLGGQQFFGPGTRLTVL.